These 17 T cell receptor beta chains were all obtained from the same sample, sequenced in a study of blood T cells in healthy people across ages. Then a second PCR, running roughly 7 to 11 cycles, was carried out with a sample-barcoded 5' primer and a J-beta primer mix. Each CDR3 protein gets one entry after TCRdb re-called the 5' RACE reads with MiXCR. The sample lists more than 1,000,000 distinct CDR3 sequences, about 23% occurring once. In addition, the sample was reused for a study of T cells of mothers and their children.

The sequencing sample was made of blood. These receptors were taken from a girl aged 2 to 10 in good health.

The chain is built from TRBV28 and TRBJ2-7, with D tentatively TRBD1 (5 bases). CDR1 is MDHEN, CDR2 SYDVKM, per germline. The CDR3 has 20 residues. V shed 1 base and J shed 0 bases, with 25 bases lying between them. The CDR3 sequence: CASSLLLDPVGRPSSYEQYF. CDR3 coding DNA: TGTGCCAGCAGTTTATTGCTCGATCCGGTGGGGCGGCCGAGCTCCTACGAGCAGTACTTC.

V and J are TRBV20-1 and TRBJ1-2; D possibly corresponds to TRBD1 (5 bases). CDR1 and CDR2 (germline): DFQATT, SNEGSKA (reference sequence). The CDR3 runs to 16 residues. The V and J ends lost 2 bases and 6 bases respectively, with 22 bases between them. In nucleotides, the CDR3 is TGCAGTGCTAGATTACCTGTCCGGGTAGGGGCTGATGGCTACACCTTC. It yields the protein CSARLPVRVGADGYTF.

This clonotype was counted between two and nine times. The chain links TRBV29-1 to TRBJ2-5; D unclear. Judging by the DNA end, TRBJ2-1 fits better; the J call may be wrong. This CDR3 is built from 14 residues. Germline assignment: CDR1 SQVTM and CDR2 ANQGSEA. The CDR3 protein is CSVSLMLTPYEQFF. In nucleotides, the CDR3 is TGCAGCGTCTCGTTGATGTTGACCCCATATGAGCAGTTCTTC.

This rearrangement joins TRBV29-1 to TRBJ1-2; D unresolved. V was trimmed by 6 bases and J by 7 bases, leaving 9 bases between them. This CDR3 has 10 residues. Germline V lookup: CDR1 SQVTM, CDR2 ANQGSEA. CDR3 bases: TGCAGCGTCGCCTCTGGTGGCTACACCTTC. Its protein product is CSVASGGYTF.

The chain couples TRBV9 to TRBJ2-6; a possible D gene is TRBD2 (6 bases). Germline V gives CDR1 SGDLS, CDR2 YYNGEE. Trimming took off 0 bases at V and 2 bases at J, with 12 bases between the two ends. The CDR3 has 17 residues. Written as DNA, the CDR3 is TGTGCCAGCAGCGTAGTGATTGGGGGGACTGGGGCCAACGTCCTGACTTTC. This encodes CASSVVIGGTGANVLTF.

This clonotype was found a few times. CDR3 DNA sequence: TGTGCCAGCAGCGACCCGGGGGGATCCTACGAGCAGTACTTC. Its translation is CASSDPGGSYEQYF. The V and J genes are TRBV6-6 and TRBJ2-1; 7 bases are shared with TRBD2. The J call may be incorrect, as the DNA end agrees better with TRBJ2-7. The length of the CDR3 is 14 residues. The germline gives CDR1 MNHNY, CDR2 SVGAGI (reference sequence).

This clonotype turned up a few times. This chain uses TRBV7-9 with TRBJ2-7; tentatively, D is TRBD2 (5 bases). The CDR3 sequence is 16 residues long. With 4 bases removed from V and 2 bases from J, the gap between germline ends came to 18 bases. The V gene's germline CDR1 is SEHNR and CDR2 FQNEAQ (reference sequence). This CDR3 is CASSSRLQTTTYEQYF. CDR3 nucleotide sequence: TGTGCCAGCAGCTCCCGCTTGCAGACTACAACCTACGAGCAGTACTTC.

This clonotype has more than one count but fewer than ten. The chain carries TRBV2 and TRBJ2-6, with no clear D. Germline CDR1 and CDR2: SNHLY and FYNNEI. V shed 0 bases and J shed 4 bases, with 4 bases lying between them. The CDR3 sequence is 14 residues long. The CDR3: CASSEASGANVLTF. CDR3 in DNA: TGTGCCAGCAGTGAAGCCTCCGGGGCCAACGTCCTGACTTTC.

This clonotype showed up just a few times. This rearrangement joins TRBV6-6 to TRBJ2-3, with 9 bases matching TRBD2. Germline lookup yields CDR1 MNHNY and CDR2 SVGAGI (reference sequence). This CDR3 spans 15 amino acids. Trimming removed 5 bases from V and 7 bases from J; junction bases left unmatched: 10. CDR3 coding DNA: TGTGCCAGCAGTCTTAGCGGGGGCCGGGAACATACGCAGTATTTT. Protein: CASSLSGGREHTQYF.

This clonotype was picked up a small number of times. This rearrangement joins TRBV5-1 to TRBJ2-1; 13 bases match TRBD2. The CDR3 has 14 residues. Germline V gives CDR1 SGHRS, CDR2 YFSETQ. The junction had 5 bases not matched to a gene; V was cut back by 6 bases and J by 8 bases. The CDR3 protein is CASTGTSGAYEQFF. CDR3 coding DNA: TGCGCCAGCACCGGGACTAGCGGGGCATATGAGCAGTTCTTC.

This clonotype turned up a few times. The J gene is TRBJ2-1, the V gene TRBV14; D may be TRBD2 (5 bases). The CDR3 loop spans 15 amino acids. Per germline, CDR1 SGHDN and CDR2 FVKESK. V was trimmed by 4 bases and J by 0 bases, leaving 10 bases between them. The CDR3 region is CASSPGWSSYNEQFF. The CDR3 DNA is TGTGCCAGCAGCCCGGGGTGGAGCTCCTACAATGAGCAGTTCTTC.

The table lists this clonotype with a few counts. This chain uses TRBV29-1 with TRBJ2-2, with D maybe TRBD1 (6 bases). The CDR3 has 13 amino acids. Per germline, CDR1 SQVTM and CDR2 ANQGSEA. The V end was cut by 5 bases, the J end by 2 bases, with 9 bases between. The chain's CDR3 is CSVNRANTGELFF. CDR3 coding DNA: TGCAGCGTTAACAGGGCTAACACCGGGGAGCTGTTTTTT.

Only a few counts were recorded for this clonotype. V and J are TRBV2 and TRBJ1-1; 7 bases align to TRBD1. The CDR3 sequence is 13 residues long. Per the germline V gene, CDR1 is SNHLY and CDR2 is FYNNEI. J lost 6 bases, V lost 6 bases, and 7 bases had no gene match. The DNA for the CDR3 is TGTGCCAGCAGGGGGACAGCAAGTCCTGAAGCTTTCTTT. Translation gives CASRGTASPEAFF.

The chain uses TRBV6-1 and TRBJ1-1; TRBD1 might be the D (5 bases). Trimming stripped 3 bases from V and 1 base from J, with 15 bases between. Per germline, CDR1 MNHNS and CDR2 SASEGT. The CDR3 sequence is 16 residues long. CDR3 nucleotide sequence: TGTGCCAGCAGTGACGCCCCGGGACTGACGAACACTGAAGCTTTCTTT. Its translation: CASSDAPGLTNTEAFF.

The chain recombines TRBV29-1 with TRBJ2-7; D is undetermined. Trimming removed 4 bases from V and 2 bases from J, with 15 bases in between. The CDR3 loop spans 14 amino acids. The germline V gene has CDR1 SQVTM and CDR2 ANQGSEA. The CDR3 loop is CSVVPTNSAYEQYF. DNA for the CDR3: TGCAGCGTTGTTCCGACGAACTCCGCCTACGAGCAGTACTTC.

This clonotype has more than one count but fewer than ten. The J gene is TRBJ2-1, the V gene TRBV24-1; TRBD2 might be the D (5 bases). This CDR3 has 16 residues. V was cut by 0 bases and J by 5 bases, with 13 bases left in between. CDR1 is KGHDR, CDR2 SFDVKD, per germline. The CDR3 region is CATSDLQSGENNEQFF. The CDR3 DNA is TGTGCCACCAGTGATTTGCAAAGCGGTGAAAACAATGAGCAGTTCTTC.

In DNA form, the CDR3 reads TGTGCCAGCAGCCGACAGGCGGGACAGGGTTCCTTTAGCAATCAGCCCCAGCATTTT. Encoded protein: CASSRQAGQGSFSNQPQHF. The chain couples TRBV7-2 to TRBJ1-5, with 9 bases matching TRBD1. Germline V gene lookup returns CDR1 SGHTA and CDR2 FQGNSA. J gave up 0 bases and V 5 bases, and 14 bases lay outside the gene matches. This CDR3 is built from 19 residues.